The 2 T cell receptor beta chains listed next were all sequenced from one sample in a study of tumor-infiltrating lymphocytes in primary liver carcinoma. Blood RNA originated from unsorted whole blood, with germline DNA additionally extracted. The investigators made TCR beta cDNA from around 530 ng total RNA, using a constant-region primer. A slightly modified ARM-PCR protocol with three nested multiplex PCR rounds produced these TCR beta libraries. Investigators reported that the first two PCR rounds, at roughly 11 cycles each, used TRBV1-TRBV30 forward primers with a C-beta reverse primer. In TCRdb, the multiplex PCR reads were re-called with MiXCR into one record per CDR3 protein. This table holds about 310,000 distinct CDR3 sequences, nearly 60% found once. Sequences were obtained from peripheral blood. These receptor sequences come from a woman younger than 45 with primary liver carcinoma and hepatitis B virus infection.

The chain carries TRBV6-6 and TRBJ1-1; possibly TRBD1 for D (5 bases). Per germline, CDR1 MNHNY and CDR2 SVGAGI (reference sequence). The CDR3 loop spans 14 amino acids. The germline V and J ends were trimmed by 11 bases and 3 bases, with 19 bases remaining between them. DNA of the CDR3: TGTGCCTGGGAGGCAGGGCATCGGTACACTGAAGCTTTCTTT. Its protein product is CAWEAGHRYTEAFF.

The rearrangement joins TRBV28 to TRBJ2-1; D unclear. The germline V and J ends were trimmed by 7 bases and 3 bases, with 13 bases remaining between them. Germline V lookup: CDR1 MDHEN, CDR2 SYDVKM. The CDR3 covers 14 residues. The CDR3 loop is CASIPYLGYNEQFF. DNA for the CDR3: TGTGCCAGCATTCCTTACTTGGGCTACAATGAGCAGTTCTTC.